Shown below are 23 T cell receptor beta chains from a single sample sequenced in a study of T cell responses to AZD1222 COVID-19 vaccine. Sequencing used immunoSEQ multiplex PCR; TCRdb keeps in-frame clones, though not all of them. Of around 80,000 clones listed, approximately 85% are singletons. The sample here was peripheral blood, taken 28 days after the second AZD1222 dose. These receptors originate from an adult who received the AZD1222 COVID-19 vaccine.

The V gene is TRBV5-1, the J gene TRBJ2-4; the match to TRBD1 covers 8 bases. With V trimmed by 0 bases and J by 3 bases, 2 bases remained unmatched. This CDR3 has 15 residues. CDR1 is SGHRS, CDR2 YFSETQ, per germline. Here the CDR3 DNA reads TGCGCCAGCAGCTTGGCAGGGGGCAGCAAAAACATTCAGTACTTC. It yields the protein CASSLAGGSKNIQYF.

The CDR3 is CSAGKNTEAFF. The CDR3 DNA follows: TGCAGCGCGGGTAAGAACACTGAAGCTTTCTTT. The rearrangement uses TRBV29-1 and TRBJ1-1; D is ambiguous. The V gene lost 7 bases and the J gene lost 1 base, with 7 bases spanning the gap. The CDR3 loop spans 11 amino acids. In germline, CDR1 is SQVTM, CDR2 ANQGSEA.

V usage is TRBV6-1 and J usage is TRBJ1-4, with 10 bases fitting TRBD1. With V trimmed by 1 base and J by 7 bases, 3 bases remained unmatched. This CDR3 comprises 15 residues. Germline assignment: CDR1 MNHNS and CDR2 SASEGT. This CDR3 is CASSEEGQGSEKLFF. The DNA for the CDR3 is TGTGCCAGCAGTGAAGAGGGACAGGGGAGTGAAAAACTGTTTTTT.

This rearrangement joins TRBV5-4 to TRBJ2-7; D may be TRBD1 or TRBD2 (5 bases each). Per germline, CDR1 SGHNT and CDR2 YYREEE (reference sequence). The CDR3 consists of 17 residues. V was trimmed by 4 bases and J by 4 bases, leaving 24 bases between them. The CDR3 is CASSPEGSSGKPYEQYF. The CDR3 DNA reads as TGTGCCAGCAGCCCCGAGGGGTCAAGTGGCAAACCTTACGAGCAGTACTTC.

This sequence joins TRBV2 and TRBJ1-5; 7 bases line up with TRBD1. Losses at the gene ends were 7 bases for V and 6 bases for J; bases not matched to a gene: 9. CDR1 and CDR2 from the germline V gene are SNHLY and FYNNEI. The CDR3 has 14 residues. The chain's CDR3 is CASNRDSGGQPQHF. The CDR3 nucleotides read TGTGCCAGCAATAGAGATTCAGGGGGTCAGCCCCAGCATTTT.

The genes are TRBV6-5 and TRBJ1-1; TRBD1 matches 10 bases. Germline trimming cut 7 bases from V and 8 bases from J; bases unmatched to any gene: 4. Germline CDR1 and CDR2: MNHEY and SVGAGI. The CDR3 sequence is 12 residues long. The DNA for the CDR3 is TGTGCCAGCACCCGGACAGGGGGGGAAGCTTTCTTT. This encodes CASTRTGGEAFF.

The CDR3 DNA follows: TGTGCCAGCAGCTCGGGACTAGCGGGGGGGCTGTACGAGCAGTACTTC. This encodes CASSSGLAGGLYEQYF. V is TRBV9 and J is TRBJ2-7; 16 nucleotides line up with TRBD2. Germline CDR1 reads SGDLS; CDR2 reads YYNGEE. The CDR3 spans 16 residues. The V segment lost 4 bases and the J segment 4 bases; nucleotides outside the gene matches: 5.

This chain uses TRBV7-9 with TRBJ2-5, with 11 bases identical to TRBD2. This CDR3 has 15 residues. Trimming took 7 bases from V and 5 from J; bases not matched to a gene: 9. Germline CDR1 SEHNR, CDR2 FQNEAQ (reference sequence). As DNA, the CDR3 is TGTGCCAGCACCGGGACTAGCGGTAATATGGAGACCCAGTACTTC. Its translation: CASTGTSGNMETQYF.

This clone appeared many times. V is TRBV11-2 and J is TRBJ1-3; possible D gene TRBD1, 5 bases. The CDR3 loop spans 17 amino acids. V was clipped by 1 base and J by 8 bases, with 21 bases between them. CDR1 and CDR2 from the germline V gene are SGHAT and FQNNGV. The DNA of the CDR3 is TGTGCCAGCAGCTTAGGCCCTCCAGGGCCGGGGAGGGACACCATATATTTT. Protein sequence: CASSLGPPGPGRDTIYF.

J is TRBJ2-2 and V is TRBV29-1, with D unclear. Trimming took 2 bases from V and 3 from J, leaving 1 base between them. The CDR3 is 11 amino acids. Germline lookup yields CDR1 SQVTM and CDR2 ANQGSEA. The CDR3 nucleotides are TGCAGCGTTGAATACACCGGGGAGCTGTTTTTT. Its translation: CSVEYTGELFF.

This clone was found a few times. The chain recombines TRBV28 with TRBJ2-1; D is undetermined. The CDR3 runs 15 residues. In germline, CDR1 is MDHEN, CDR2 SYDVKM. Trimming removed 8 bases at V and 6 bases at J, with 20 bases between. CDR3 nucleotide sequence: TGTGCCAGCTCCCTGCTCCGGGTCCAATTCAATGAGCAGTTCTTC. The encoded protein is CASSLLRVQFNEQFF.

The V and J genes are TRBV13 and TRBJ1-2; TRBD1 might be the D (6 bases). Trimming removed 5 bases from V and 3 bases from J, with 19 bases in between. The germline V gene encodes CDR1 PRHDT and CDR2 FYEKMQ (reference sequence). The CDR3 consists of 16 residues. The CDR3 region has the DNA TGTGCCAGCAGCCCCTCCACCGAACAGGGCTACTATGGCTACACCTTC. This sequence encodes CASSPSTEQGYYGYTF. The full variable domain, its missing parts supplied by reference TRBV13 and TRBJ1-2, is AAGVIQSPRHLIKEKRETATLKCYPIPRHDTVYWYQQGPGQDPQFLISFYEKMQSDKGSIPDRFSAQQFSDYHSELNMSSLELGDSALYFCASSPSTEQGYYGYTFGSGTRLTVV.

The chain employs TRBV28 and TRBJ1-5, with TRBD1 matching 8 bases. Per germline, CDR1 MDHEN and CDR2 SYDVKM. The CDR3 is 15 amino acids. Unmatched junction bases numbered 10, after V lost 8 bases and J lost 4 bases. The CDR3 here is CASWSGTGGNQPQHF. The CDR3 bases are TGTGCCAGCTGGTCCGGGACAGGCGGGAATCAGCCCCAGCATTTT.

The chain is built from TRBV14 and TRBJ2-2; TRBD1 might be the D (6 bases). This CDR3 has 14 amino acids. Germline V gives CDR1 SGHDN, CDR2 FVKESK. Trimming cost V 3 bases and J 5 bases, with 10 bases left between them. DNA for the CDR3: TGTGCCAGCAGCCAGTTCAGGGGTACCGGGGAGCTGTTTTTT. Translated, it gives CASSQFRGTGELFF.

The rearrangement links TRBV10-2 to TRBJ1-6; D possibly corresponds to TRBD1 (5 bases). Germline CDR1 WSHSY, CDR2 SAAADI. V lost 2 bases and J 6 bases, leaving 5 bases between the germline ends. The CDR3 sequence is 13 residues long. The CDR3 region is CASSEGANSPLHF. The CDR3 DNA reads TGCGCCAGCAGTGAGGGGGCTAATTCACCCCTCCACTTT.

The chain is built from TRBV19 and TRBJ1-1; TRBD1 is a possible D gene (5 bases). Germline V lookup: CDR1 LNHDA, CDR2 SQIVND (reference sequence). The CDR3 runs to 15 residues. Trimming removed 3 bases from V and 5 bases from J, with 16 bases in between. CDR3 sequence: CASSMGAGGGTEAFF. The DNA of the CDR3 is TGTGCCAGTAGTATGGGTGCCGGGGGAGGGACTGAAGCTTTCTTT.

The rearrangement joins TRBV19 to TRBJ2-3, with D perhaps TRBD2 (5 bases). Deletions cut 1 base from V and 0 bases from J, with 8 bases between. The CDR3 is 15 residues long. CDR1 and CDR2 from the germline V gene are LNHDA and SQIVND (reference sequence). CDR3 DNA: TGTGCCAGTAGTATAGGGCGGACTAGCACAGATACGCAGTATTTT. Its protein product is CASSIGRTSTDTQYF. Variable domain in full (rest from reference TRBV19 and TRBJ2-3): DGGITQSPKYLFRKEGQNVTLSCEQNLNHDAMYWYRQDPGQGLRLIYYSQIVNDFQKGDIAEGYSVSREKKESFPLTVTSAQKNPTAFYLCASSIGRTSTDTQYFGPGTRLTVL.

The chain recombines TRBV30 with TRBJ2-3; 14 bases are shared with TRBD2. With 3 bases clipped from V and 2 bases from J, the junction kept 10 bases outside the gene matches. CDR3 size: 18 residues. Germline values: CDR1 GTSNPN, CDR2 SVGIG (reference sequence). The DNA of the CDR3 is TGTGCCTGGAGCTCCGGGACTAGCGGGGGACCACTCACAGATACGCAGTATTTT. As protein: CAWSSGTSGGPLTDTQYF.

J is TRBJ1-3 and V is TRBV28; D unclear. The CDR3 has 13 residues. Germline loops: CDR1 MDHEN, CDR2 SYDVKM. Trimming removed 1 base at V and 4 bases at J, with 5 bases between. CDR3 in DNA: TGTGCCAGCAGTTTATCTTTCGGAAACACCATATATTTT. It codes for CASSLSFGNTIYF.

The genes are TRBV19 and TRBJ1-1, with D possibly being TRBD1 (6 bases). CDR3 length equals 13 residues. Trimming shortened V by 4 bases and J by 8 bases, and 14 bases separated the two germline ends. Germline values: CDR1 LNHDA, CDR2 SQIVND (reference sequence). The CDR3 DNA is TGTGCCAGTAGTAAGGGGGACTACAGGGAAGCTTTCTTT. It codes for CASSKGDYREAFF.

The chain recombines TRBV25-1 with TRBJ2-3, with 8 nucleotides matching TRBD2. V trimming: 6 bases; J trimming: 4 bases; junction bases outside the gene matches: 6. CDR3 length: 14 amino acids. CDR1 MGHDK and CDR2 SYGVNS come from the germline V gene. In nucleotides, the CDR3 is TGTGCCAGCAGCTTGGGACTAGTTGCAGATACGCAGTATTTT. Encoded protein: CASSLGLVADTQYF.

The chain has TRBV5-1 and TRBJ1-3; D unclear. Germline CDR1 SGHRS, CDR2 YFSETQ. V lost 2 bases to trimming and J lost 2 bases, with 8 bases between them. This CDR3 contains 14 residues. The CDR3 spells CASSLGSPGNTIYF. CDR3 bases: TGCGCCAGCAGCTTAGGTTCGCCTGGAAACACCATATATTTT.

The genes are TRBV6-6 and TRBJ2-5; D possibly matches TRBD1 or TRBD2 (5 bases each). Trimming took 6 bases from V and 4 from J, leaving 15 bases between them. CDR3 length: 14 residues. The germline gives CDR1 MNHNY, CDR2 SVGAGI (reference sequence). As DNA, the CDR3 is TGTGCCAGCAGCCGGGACCTCGTGGGAGAGACCCAGTACTTC. This codes for CASSRDLVGETQYF.